This T cell receptor beta chain was captured in a study of blood T cell repertoires in COVID-19. This clone was seen a handful of times. Other nucleotide sequences from this sample produce the same CDR3. Repertoires were generated with immunoSEQ multiplex PCR, while TCRdb's copy carries only in-frame clones and drops some. This sample has approximately 360,000 clones; roughly 88% occur once, and the top ten carry around 0.95%. V was cut by 0 bases and J by 2 bases, with 10 bases left in between. CDR1 MNHEY and CDR2 SMNVEV come from the germline V gene (reference sequence). The CDR3 length is 15 residues. Membership in each cohort depended on participant-reported clinical history.

This receptor was taken from a woman in her twenties or thirties with acute COVID-19. Sequences were obtained from PBMCs or T cells enriched from blood (not recorded which). The V and J genes are TRBV27 and TRBJ1-2; D may be TRBD1 (5 bases). CDR3 residues: CASSLSRQGNYGYTF. The CDR3 DNA is TGTGCCAGCAGTTTATCGAGGCAGGGAAACTATGGCTACACCTTC.